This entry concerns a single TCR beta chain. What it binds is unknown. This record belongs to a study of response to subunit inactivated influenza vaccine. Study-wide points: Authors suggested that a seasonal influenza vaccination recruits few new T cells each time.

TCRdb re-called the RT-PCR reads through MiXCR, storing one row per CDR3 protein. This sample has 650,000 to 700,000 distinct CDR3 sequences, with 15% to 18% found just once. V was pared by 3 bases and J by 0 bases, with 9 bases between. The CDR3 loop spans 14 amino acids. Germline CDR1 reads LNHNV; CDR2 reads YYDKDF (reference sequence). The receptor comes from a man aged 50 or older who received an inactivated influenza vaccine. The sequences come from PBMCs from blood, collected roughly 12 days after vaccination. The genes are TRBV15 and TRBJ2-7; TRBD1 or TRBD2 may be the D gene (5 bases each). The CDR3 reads CATSSGDRSYEQYF. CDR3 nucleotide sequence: TGTGCCACCAGCAGCGGGGACCGCTCCTACGAGCAGTACTTC.